These 3 T cell receptor beta chains were all obtained from the same sample, sequenced in a study of T-cell reconstitution after alpha-beta-depleted transplantation in children. Preparing the TCRbeta library involved the use of unique molecular identifiers. TCRdb fed the PCR reads into MiXCR, producing one record per CDR3 protein. The repertoire consists of around 700,000 distinct CDR3 sequences, with around 12% occurring once and the leading ten covering about 0.79%. The sample here was PBMCs, taken before TCRalphabeta/CD19-depleted stem cell transplant. The receptors were gathered from a girl aged 2-15 years with congenital amegakaryocytic thrombocytopenia, due to receive a stem cell transplant.

Ten or more counts support this clonotype. The CDR3 sequence: CSARALAGASYEQYF. CDR3 DNA: TGCAGTGCTAGGGCGCTAGCGGGAGCTTCCTACGAGCAGTACTTC. This chain connects TRBV20-1 to TRBJ2-7; 10 positions match TRBD2. J was trimmed by 1 base and V by 3 bases; bases with no gene match: 6. Per the germline V gene, CDR1 is DFQATT and CDR2 is SNEGSKA (reference sequence). The CDR3 has 15 amino acids.

This clonotype was seen more than once but under ten times. The chain carries TRBV20-1 and TRBJ2-7; 8 nucleotides match TRBD2. Looked up from germline, CDR1 is DFQATT and CDR2 is SNEGSKA (reference sequence). V was clipped by 4 bases and J by 7 bases; unmatched bases: 6. There are 12 residues in the CDR3. The DNA for the CDR3 is TGCAGTGCTACGGGAGGGCCGCGGGAGCAGTACTTC. As protein: CSATGGPREQYF.

This chain links TRBV28 with TRBJ2-7; D is perhaps TRBD1 or TRBD2 (6 bases each). CDR1 and CDR2 (germline): MDHEN, SYDVKM. Between the trimmed V and J ends, which lost 6 bases and 0 bases, there was a span of 15 bases. This CDR3 is 15 amino acids long. CDR3 amino acids: CASRRLRGDSYEQYF. CDR3 nucleotides: TGTGCCAGCAGGCGCCTGAGGGGGGACTCCTACGAGCAGTACTTC. The whole variable domain, filled in from reference TRBV28 and TRBJ2-7, reads DVKVTQSSRYLVKRTGEKVFLECVQDMDHENMFWYRQDPGLGLRLIYFSYDVKMKEKGDIPEGYSVSREKKERFSLILESASTNQTSMYLCASRRLRGDSYEQYFGPGTRLTVT.